The 6 T cell receptor beta chains below were found in one sample sequenced in a study. Treg sorting used a CD4+CD25+CD127-/low gate. TCRdb reprocessed the 5' RACE reads via MiXCR and lists one record per CDR3 protein. The sample shows some 4,900 distinct CDR3 sequences, about 72% of them seen only once. The specimen was Tregs sorted from blood. The receptors stem from a female donor with breast cancer.

The chain uses TRBV20-1 and TRBJ2-1, with 11 bases aligning to TRBD2. V lost 4 bases, J lost 6 bases, and 8 bases stayed unmatched. Per the germline V gene, CDR1 is DFQATT and CDR2 is SNEGSKA (reference sequence). The CDR3 covers 15 residues. The CDR3 sequence is CSAKLGTSGTNEQFF. DNA for the CDR3: TGCAGTGCTAAACTAGGGACTAGCGGTACCAATGAGCAGTTCTTC.

The chain is built from TRBV6-5 and TRBJ2-7; TRBD2 matches at 13 bases. The CDR3 loop spans 16 amino acids. Germline assignment: CDR1 MNHEY and CDR2 SVGAGI. V shed 0 bases, J shed 2 bases, and the junction held 1 base outside the gene matches. CDR3 protein: CASSYSLAGGTYEQYF. CDR3 nucleotides: TGTGCCAGCAGTTACTCACTAGCGGGAGGGACCTACGAGCAGTACTTC.

The chain combines TRBV5-1 with TRBJ2-5, with 10 bases matching TRBD2. J gave up 2 bases and V 5 bases, and 6 bases lay outside the gene matches. In germline, CDR1 is SGHRS, CDR2 YFSETQ. The CDR3 is made up of 15 amino acids. CDR3 sequence reads: CASRLAGGIQETQYF. The CDR3 DNA reads as TGCGCCAGCAGATTAGCGGGGGGCATACAAGAGACCCAGTACTTC. Based on the CDR3 plus reference TRBV5-1 and TRBJ2-5, the full variable domain is KAGVTQTPRYLIKTRGQQVTLSCSPISGHRSVSWYQQTPGQGLQFLFEYFSETQRNKGNFPGRFSGRQFSNSRSEMNVSTLELGDSALYLCASRLAGGIQETQYFGPGTRLLVL.

This rearrangement joins TRBV6-5 to TRBJ1-3; possible D gene TRBD1, 5 bases. V was trimmed by 3 bases and J by 0 bases, leaving 12 bases between them. The CDR3 contains 16 residues. Germline-derived CDR1 and CDR2 are MNHEY and SVGAGI. CDR3 nucleotide sequence: TGTGCCAGCAGTTATAACAGGCCGAGCTCTGGAAACACCATATATTTT. This translates into CASSYNRPSSGNTIYF.

The chain joins TRBV2 to TRBJ2-3; D gene uncertain. From germline, CDR1 is SNHLY and CDR2 FYNNEI. V was pared by 7 bases and J by 2 bases, with 7 bases between. The CDR3 runs 12 residues. Written as DNA, the CDR3 is TGTGCCAGCAAAGGCGACACAGATACGCAGTATTTT. Translated: CASKGDTDTQYF.

The chain links TRBV29-1 to TRBJ2-1; 13 bases map to TRBD2. The germline V gene encodes CDR1 SQVTM and CDR2 ANQGSEA. This CDR3 has 15 residues. J gave up 5 bases and V 5 bases, and 6 bases lay outside the gene matches. The CDR3 DNA reads as TGCAGCGTTCTAGAGGGACTAGCGGGGAACAATGAGCAGTTCTTC. Encoded protein: CSVLEGLAGNNEQFF.